Included here is one T cell receptor (beta chain) sequence, with context. One end of the junction fails to match germline, which may point to a read error. The germline V gene encodes CDR1 SEHNR and CDR2 FQNEAQ (reference sequence). This CDR3 is built from 15 residues. This entry belongs to a study of breast tumors, draining lymph nodes, adjacent tissues. TCRdb redid the calling of the multiplex PCR reads with MiXCR, one entry per CDR3 protein. Here the sample spans around 150,000 distinct CDR3 sequences, approximately 32% being singletons. Samples came from axillary lymph nodes draining the breast cancer.

The chain has TRBV7-9 and TRBJ1-1; no clear D. Sequencing was carried out using axillary lymph node tissue. The TCR originated in a female donor with breast cancer. Some clones in this sample may be carry-over from other donors' samples. The CDR3 DNA is TGTGCCAGCAGCTTAGGGACGGCTAAGAACACTGAAGCTTCCTTT. It translates to CASSLGTAKNTEASF.